The 20 T cell receptor beta chains below come from one sample, sequenced in a study of blood T cell repertoires in COVID-19 (dated by TCRdb to 2020 to 2022). The library was prepared using the immunoSEQ multiplex PCR assay. Entries here come from immuneACCESS through TCRdb and include only in-frame sequences with V and J called. Some clones fail to appear in such tables; in the studies checked, an unresolved V gene covers under half of the shortfall, and the cause of the remainder is unknown. This sample gives 170,000 or so clones in total; roughly 83% of them show up just once. The ten largest clones represent 6.5% to 9% of the sample. The sequenced sample consisted of peripheral blood. Receptors were obtained from a woman in her 40s with COVID-19, enrolled during active disease.

This clone was found a few times. The chain couples TRBV10-3 to TRBJ2-3; 8 bases agree with TRBD1. Germline values: CDR1 ENHRY, CDR2 SYGVKD. The CDR3 sequence is 15 residues long. V shed 6 bases and J 4 bases; nucleotides not matched to a gene: 9. This CDR3 is CAIRSGTGGSDTQYF. DNA of the CDR3: TGTGCCATCAGGTCCGGGACAGGCGGGTCAGATACGCAGTATTTT.

The genes are TRBV18 and TRBJ1-2; D is uncertain. The CDR3 consists of 14 residues. Germline-derived CDR1 and CDR2 are KGHSH and LQKENI. Trimming took off 2 bases at V and 6 bases at J, with 13 bases between the two ends. DNA of the CDR3: TGTGCCAGCTCACCAATAACGGGAAAGAATGGCTACACCTTC. Its translation: CASSPITGKNGYTF.

This clone turned up a few times. V gene TRBV19 combines with J gene TRBJ1-1; 7 positions agree with TRBD1. V shed 6 bases and J 4 bases; nucleotides not matched to a gene: 2. Germline CDR1 LNHDA, CDR2 SQIVND (reference sequence). This CDR3 region has 12 residues. Here the CDR3 DNA reads TGTGCCAGTAGCGAGGGGGCCACTGAAGCTTTCTTT. Translation gives CASSEGATEAFF.

This clone was found once. The chain has TRBV6-5 and TRBJ1-2; D possibly corresponds to TRBD1 (6 bases). The V end was cut by 0 bases, the J end by 0 bases, with 8 bases between. CDR1 and CDR2 (germline): MNHEY, SVGAGI. The CDR3 sequence is 15 residues long. CDR3 residues: CASSYSTGSNYGYTF. The CDR3 DNA is TGTGCCAGCAGTTACTCGACAGGTTCTAACTATGGCTACACCTTC.

This clone showed up just once. This sequence joins TRBV6-5 and TRBJ1-5; D gene uncertain. With 0 bases removed from V and 6 bases from J, the gap between germline ends came to 9 bases. The CDR3 extends over 14 amino acids. Germline lookup yields CDR1 MNHEY and CDR2 SVGAGI. CDR3 DNA sequence: TGTGCCAGCAGTTACTCCACCTCGGGTCAGCCCCAGCATTTT. It encodes CASSYSTSGQPQHF.

This chain uses TRBV10-1 with TRBJ2-2; D uncertain. V dropped 0 bases and J dropped 9 bases, with 11 bases sitting between them. Germline CDR1 is WNHNN and CDR2 is SYGVQD (reference sequence). The length of the CDR3 is 14 residues. This CDR3 is CASSESNLVRELFF. The CDR3 DNA is TGCGCCAGCAGTGAGTCAAATCTAGTCCGGGAGCTGTTTTTT.

The genes are TRBV27 and TRBJ2-1, with D perhaps matching TRBD2 (6 bases). The CDR3 is 15 amino acids. With 5 bases removed from V and 0 bases from J, the gap between germline ends came to 11 bases. Per the germline V gene, CDR1 is MNHEY and CDR2 is SMNVEV (reference sequence). The CDR3 here is CASSQREFSYNEQFF. In DNA, the CDR3 is TGTGCCAGCAGTCAACGGGAGTTCTCCTACAATGAGCAGTTCTTC.

This chain links TRBV9 with TRBJ1-2, with D perhaps matching TRBD1 (6 bases). V was clipped by 10 bases and J by 8 bases, with 24 bases between them. Germline V gene sequence: CDR1 SGDLS, CDR2 YYNGEE. The CDR3 length is 14 residues. CDR3 bases: TGTGCCGCAGAATGGGGACACGGAAAACCGGGCTACACCTTC. Protein sequence: CAAEWGHGKPGYTF.

J is TRBJ1-1 and V is TRBV10-3, with TRBD1 as a possible D gene (6 bases). The germline V and J ends were trimmed by 6 bases and 1 base, with 18 bases remaining between them. This CDR3 has 16 amino acids. Germline-derived CDR1 and CDR2 are ENHRY and SYGVKD. As DNA, the CDR3 is TGTGCCATCAGAAAGGACAGAAGCTACCCGAACACTGAAGCTTTCTTT. This sequence encodes CAIRKDRSYPNTEAFF.

About this clone: The junction shows a germline mismatch at one end, possibly a read error. This chain uses TRBV7-7 with TRBJ2-7; TRBD2 matches 10 bases. CDR1 and CDR2 from the germline V gene are SSHAT and FNYEAQ (reference sequence). This CDR3 region has 14 residues. The CDR3 DNA reads as TGTGCTAGCAGCCCGACTAGCGGGTCCTACGAGCAGTACTTC. It encodes CASSPTSGSYEQYF.

This rearrangement joins TRBV19 to TRBJ1-4; D ambiguous. The V end was cut by 7 bases, the J end by 4 bases, with 16 bases between. Looked up from germline, CDR1 is LNHDA and CDR2 is SQIVND (reference sequence). CDR3 length equals 15 residues. CDR3 in amino acids: CASTLARSFNEKLFF. The CDR3 region has the DNA TGTGCCAGTACCCTAGCCAGGTCTTTTAATGAAAAACTGTTTTTT. Complete variable domain (other parts from reference TRBV19 and TRBJ1-4): DGGITQSPKYLFRKEGQNVTLSCEQNLNHDAMYWYRQDPGQGLRLIYYSQIVNDFQKGDIAEGYSVSREKKESFPLTVTSAQKNPTAFYLCASTLARSFNEKLFFGSGTQLSVL.

This clone occurred a few times. The CDR3 nucleotides read TGTGCCAGCAGTTATATAGCTAACTATGGCTACACCTTC. As protein: CASSYIANYGYTF. The chain uses TRBV27 and TRBJ1-2; no reliable D call. This CDR3 comprises 13 residues. V was trimmed by 4 bases and J by 0 bases, leaving 6 bases between them. The germline CDR1 and CDR2 sequences are MNHEY and SMNVEV (reference sequence).

The chain has TRBV5-1 and TRBJ1-1; 8 bases map to TRBD1. Germline V gene lookup returns CDR1 SGHRS and CDR2 YFSETQ. The V gene end was trimmed by 5 bases and the J gene end by 4 bases; junction bases not matched to a gene: 4. The CDR3 totals 13 residues. The CDR3 protein is CASRPGQGTEAFF. DNA for the CDR3: TGCGCCAGCAGACCCGGACAGGGCACTGAAGCTTTCTTT.

The CDR3 DNA is TGTGCCAGCAGCTTAACGTTGACAGGGAACACCGGGGAGCTGTTTTTT. Protein product: CASSLTLTGNTGELFF. V gene TRBV11-2 combines with J gene TRBJ2-2; tentatively, D is TRBD1 (6 bases). Germline assignment: CDR1 SGHAT and CDR2 FQNNGV. The CDR3 runs to 16 residues. Trimming pared 2 bases from V and 1 base from J, leaving 11 bases between.

V is TRBV19 and J is TRBJ2-2; the match to TRBD2 covers 7 bases. V shed 7 bases and J 1 base; nucleotides not matched to a gene: 9. This CDR3 region has 16 residues. Germline V gene data show CDR1 as LNHDA and CDR2 as SQIVND (reference sequence). The CDR3 nucleotides read TGTGCCAGTATCCAGACGGCTAGCGGGAACACCGGGGAGCTGTTTTTT. This sequence encodes CASIQTASGNTGELFF.

The chain employs TRBV7-9 and TRBJ2-7; 9 bases agree with TRBD2. Trimming removed 1 base from V and 3 bases from J; junction bases left unmatched: 4. This CDR3 is built from 15 residues. The germline V gene encodes CDR1 SEHNR and CDR2 FQNEAQ (reference sequence). The DNA for the CDR3 is TGTGCCAGCAGCTTAGGACTAGCGGAGATCTACGAGCAGTACTTC. Amino acid sequence: CASSLGLAEIYEQYF.

The V and J genes are TRBV27 and TRBJ1-2; D remains ambiguous. The V end lost 6 bases, the J end lost 7 bases, and 18 bases lay between the germline ends. The CDR3 has 14 amino acids. The germline V gene encodes CDR1 MNHEY and CDR2 SMNVEV (reference sequence). The CDR3 DNA follows: TGTGCCAGCAGCCCTCGGGGTTCTAGCGCTGGCTACACCTTC. Translated: CASSPRGSSAGYTF.

The genes are TRBV7-3 and TRBJ2-2, with D perhaps matching TRBD1 (6 bases). Germline CDR1 and CDR2: SGHTA and FQGTGA. Trimming took off 5 bases at V and 1 base at J, with 14 bases between the two ends. The CDR3 is 16 amino acids. For the CDR3, the DNA is TGTGCCAGCAGCAATCAGGGGACCCTGAACACCGGGGAGCTGTTTTTT. As protein: CASSNQGTLNTGELFF.

The chain is built from TRBV19 and TRBJ2-3; no reliable D call. Trimming cost V 3 bases and J 3 bases, with 10 bases left between them. Germline V lookup: CDR1 LNHDA, CDR2 SQIVND (reference sequence). This CDR3 spans 14 amino acids. The CDR3 nucleotides are TGTGCCAGTAGTATCCGGTCCCTAACAGATACGCAGTATTTT. Translation gives CASSIRSLTDTQYF.

This sequence joins TRBV7-3 and TRBJ2-1; TRBD2 matches 7 bases. Germline-derived CDR1 and CDR2 are SGHTA and FQGTGA. The CDR3 loop spans 16 amino acids. V was clipped by 2 bases and J by 4 bases; unmatched bases: 8. CDR3 DNA sequence: TGTGCCAGCAGCTTAGTCCCGGGAGGTGGTTACAATGAGCAGTTCTTC. Translating it yields CASSLVPGGGYNEQFF.